These 7 T cell receptor beta chains share one sample of origin, sequenced in a study of cytomegalovirus exposure and HLA in healthy donors. PCR used 60 Vbeta primers and 13 Jbeta primers. Assay used: immunoSEQ multiplex PCR; TCRdb lists only in-frame clones, some missing. In the table there are over 110,000 clones, about four fifths of which are singletons. Material: PBMCs. These TCRs come from a man aged 35 to 55 in good health and CMV-seronegative.

This clone was counted once. The rearrangement uses TRBV27 and TRBJ2-6; a possible D gene is TRBD1 (5 bases). The V end lost 5 bases, the J end lost 0 bases, and 11 bases lay between the germline ends. The CDR3 length is 16 residues. The germline gives CDR1 MNHEY, CDR2 SMNVEV (reference sequence). The CDR3 DNA sequence: TGTGCCAGCAGTCCAATGGACACCTCTGGGGCCAACGTCCTGACTTTC. Encoded protein: CASSPMDTSGANVLTF.

The chain is built from TRBV5-5 and TRBJ1-2; perhaps TRBD1 as D (6 bases). The CDR3 is 13 amino acids. Deletions cut 2 bases from V and 4 bases from J, with 9 bases between. In germline, CDR1 is SGHKS, CDR2 YYEKEE (reference sequence). The CDR3 is CASSLSGAYGYTF. The CDR3 coding sequence is TGTGCCAGCAGCTTATCAGGGGCCTATGGCTACACCTTC.

This clone was picked up one time. The V and J genes are TRBV5-1 and TRBJ1-5; 7 nucleotides match TRBD1. The J segment lost 2 bases and the V segment lost 0 bases, leaving 2 bases of the junction unmatched. The CDR3 contains 15 residues. Germline CDR1 reads SGHRS; CDR2 reads YFSETQ. CDR3 coding DNA: TGCGCCAGCAGCTTGGAAGGGACAGGCAATCAGCCCCAGCATTTT. Protein: CASSLEGTGNQPQHF. Combining the CDR3 with reference TRBV5-1 and TRBJ1-5 gives the whole variable domain KAGVTQTPRYLIKTRGQQVTLSCSPISGHRSVSWYQQTPGQGLQFLFEYFSETQRNKGNFPGRFSGRQFSNSRSEMNVSTLELGDSALYLCASSLEGTGNQPQHFGDGTRLSIL.

V is TRBV6-1 and J is TRBJ2-2, with 8 nucleotides matching TRBD1. Germline CDR1 reads MNHNS; CDR2 reads SASEGT. Germline trimming cut 7 bases from V and 8 bases from J; bases unmatched to any gene: 6. This CDR3 has 13 amino acids. CDR3 coding DNA: TGTGCCAGCAATGGACAGGGTTTGGGGGAGCTGTTTTTT. It specifies CASNGQGLGELFF.

The chain joins TRBV27 to TRBJ2-7; 8 bases line up with TRBD1. With V trimmed by 4 bases and J by 1 base, 3 bases remained unmatched. The CDR3 runs to 14 residues. Germline CDR1 is MNHEY and CDR2 is SMNVEV (reference sequence). The chain's CDR3 is CASSSRQGSYEQYF. The DNA of the CDR3 is TGTGCCAGCAGTTCTCGACAGGGGTCCTACGAGCAGTACTTC.

The CDR3 DNA is TGCGCCAGCAGCTTGACTAGCGGGGCCAATGAGCAGTTCTTC. This codes for CASSLTSGANEQFF. V is TRBV5-1 and J is TRBJ2-1, with 10 nucleotides matching TRBD2. Trimming took 1 base from V and 6 from J; bases not matched to a gene: 1. The CDR3 is made up of 14 amino acids. CDR1 and CDR2 (germline): SGHRS, YFSETQ. Drawing the rest from reference TRBV5-1 and TRBJ2-1, the complete variable domain is KAGVTQTPRYLIKTRGQQVTLSCSPISGHRSVSWYQQTPGQGLQFLFEYFSETQRNKGNFPGRFSGRQFSNSRSEMNVSTLELGDSALYLCASSLTSGANEQFFGPGTRLTVL.

This chain uses TRBV25-1 with TRBJ2-6; 9 bases match TRBD1. J was trimmed by 2 bases and V by 6 bases; bases with no gene match: 5. From germline, CDR1 is MGHDK and CDR2 SYGVNS. CDR3 length equals 16 residues. CDR3 coding DNA: TGTGCCAGCAGAAAGACAGGGGGAGCTGGGGCCAACGTCCTGACTTTC. Translated, it gives CASRKTGGAGANVLTF.